This TCR beta chain was obtained from a study of blood T cell repertoires in COVID-19. About the study: The United States, Italy and Spain supplied acute and convalescent COVID-19 samples. In each case, the material was cDNA or gDNA derived from T cells, B-cell-depleted T cells, or PBMCs.

This table comes from immunoSEQ multiplex PCR, and its TCRdb copy is limited to in-frame clones, with some not included. Here the sample spans roughly 90,000 clones, about 82% being singletons. With 5 bases removed from V and 4 bases from J, the gap between germline ends came to 18 bases. CDR1 and CDR2 (germline): SGHRS, YFSETQ. The CDR3 covers 16 residues. The J gene is TRBJ2-2, the V gene TRBV5-1; D is possibly TRBD2 (7 bases). Sequenced sample: peripheral blood. The sequence came from a man aged 45-65 years with acute or convalescent COVID-19. The CDR3, as DNA: TGCGCCAGCAGTCCCCGGGGGGCGGGGCCCACCGGGGAGCTGTTTTTT. This sequence encodes CASSPRGAGPTGELFF.